The present T cell receptor beta chain was sequenced within a study of blood T cell repertoires in COVID-19. Looking at the study overall: There were acute and convalescent COVID-19 samples, and they came from the United States, Italy and Spain. From T cells, B-cell-depleted T cells, or PBMCs came the material, which was cDNA or gDNA.

The length of the CDR3 is 15 residues. Germline lookup yields CDR1 MDHEN and CDR2 SYDVKM. V gave up 6 bases and J gave up 4 bases, with 19 bases separating them. In the original processing: Estimation of nucleated cell counts was performed using reference gene primer amplification. This table comes from immunoSEQ multiplex PCR, and its TCRdb copy is limited to in-frame clones, with some not included. That table is the source of V, J and clone size, and D and trimming were worked out from the DNA. The repertoire has some 49,000 clones, roughly 82% of them found once; the top ten carry about 2.7%. This clonotype was obtained from an older woman with acute or convalescent COVID-19. The sequenced sample was peripheral blood. The chain is built from TRBV28 and TRBJ2-7, with a possible D match to TRBD2 (6 bases). The CDR3 here is CASRNRGTDLYEQYF. CDR3 coding DNA: TGTGCCAGCAGGAACCGCGGGACGGACCTGTACGAGCAGTACTTC. Full variable domain (missing parts from reference TRBV28 and TRBJ2-7): DVKVTQSSRYLVKRTGEKVFLECVQDMDHENMFWYRQDPGLGLRLIYFSYDVKMKEKGDIPEGYSVSREKKERFSLILESASTNQTSMYLCASRNRGTDLYEQYFGPGTRLTVT.